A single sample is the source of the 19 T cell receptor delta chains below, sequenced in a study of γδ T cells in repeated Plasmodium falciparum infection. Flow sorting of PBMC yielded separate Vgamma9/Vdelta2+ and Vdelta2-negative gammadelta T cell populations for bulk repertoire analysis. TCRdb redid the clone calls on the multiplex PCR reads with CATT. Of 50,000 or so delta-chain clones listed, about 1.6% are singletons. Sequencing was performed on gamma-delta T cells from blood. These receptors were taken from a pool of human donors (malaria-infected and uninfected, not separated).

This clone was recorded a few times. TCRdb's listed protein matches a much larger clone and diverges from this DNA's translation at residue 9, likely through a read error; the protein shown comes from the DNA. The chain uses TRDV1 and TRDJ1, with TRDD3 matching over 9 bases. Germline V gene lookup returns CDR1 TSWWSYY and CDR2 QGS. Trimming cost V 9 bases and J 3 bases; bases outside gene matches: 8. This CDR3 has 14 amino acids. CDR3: CALMVLGDADKLIF. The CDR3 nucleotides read TGTGCTCTAATGGTACTGGGGGACGCCGATAAACTCATCTTT.

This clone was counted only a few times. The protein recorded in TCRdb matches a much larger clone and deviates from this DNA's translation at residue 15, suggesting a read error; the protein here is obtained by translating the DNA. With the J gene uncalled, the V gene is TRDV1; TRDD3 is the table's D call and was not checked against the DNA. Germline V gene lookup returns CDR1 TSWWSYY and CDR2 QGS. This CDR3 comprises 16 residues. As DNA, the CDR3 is TGTGCTCTTGGGGAACTGAGGGATACGGGTACCGATAAACTCACCTTT. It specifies CALGELRDTGTDKLTF.

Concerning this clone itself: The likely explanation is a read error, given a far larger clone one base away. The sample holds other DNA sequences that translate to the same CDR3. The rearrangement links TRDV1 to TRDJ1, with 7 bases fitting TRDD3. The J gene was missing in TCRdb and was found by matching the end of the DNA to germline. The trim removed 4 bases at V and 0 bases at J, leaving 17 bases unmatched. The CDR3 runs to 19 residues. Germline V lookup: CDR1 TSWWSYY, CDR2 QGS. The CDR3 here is CALGGGVLRIRSYTDKLIF. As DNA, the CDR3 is TGTGCTCTTGGGGGGGGTGTCCTCAGGATACGCTCGTACACCGATAAACTCATCTTT.

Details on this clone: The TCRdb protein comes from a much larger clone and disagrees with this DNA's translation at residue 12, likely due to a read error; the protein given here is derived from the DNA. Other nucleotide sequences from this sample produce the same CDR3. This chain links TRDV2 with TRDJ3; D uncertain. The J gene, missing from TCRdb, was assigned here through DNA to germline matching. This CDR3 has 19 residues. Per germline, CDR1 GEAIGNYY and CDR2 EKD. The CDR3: CACDAVRTLSSRDTRQMFF. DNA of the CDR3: TGTGCCTGTGACGCCGTGCGGACTTTAAGCTCCAGGGACACCCGACAGATGTTTTTC.

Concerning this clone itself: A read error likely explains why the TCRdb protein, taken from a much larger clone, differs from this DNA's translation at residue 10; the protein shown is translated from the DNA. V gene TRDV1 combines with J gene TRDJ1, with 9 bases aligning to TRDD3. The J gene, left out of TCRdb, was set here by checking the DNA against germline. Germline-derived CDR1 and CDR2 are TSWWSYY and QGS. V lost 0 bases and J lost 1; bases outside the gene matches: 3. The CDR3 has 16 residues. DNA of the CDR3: TGTGCTCTTGGGGAACTAGGGGGGATACCCACCGATAAACTCATCTTT. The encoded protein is CALGELGGIPTDKLIF.

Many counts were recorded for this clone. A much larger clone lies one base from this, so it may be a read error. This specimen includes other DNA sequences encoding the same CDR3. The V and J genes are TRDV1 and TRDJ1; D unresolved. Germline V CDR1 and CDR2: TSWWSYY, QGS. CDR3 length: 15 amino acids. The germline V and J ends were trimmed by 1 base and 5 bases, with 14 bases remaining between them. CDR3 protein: CALGEPDSRADKLIF. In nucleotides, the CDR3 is TGTGCTCTTGGGGAACCGGACAGTAGGGCAGATAAACTCATCTTT.

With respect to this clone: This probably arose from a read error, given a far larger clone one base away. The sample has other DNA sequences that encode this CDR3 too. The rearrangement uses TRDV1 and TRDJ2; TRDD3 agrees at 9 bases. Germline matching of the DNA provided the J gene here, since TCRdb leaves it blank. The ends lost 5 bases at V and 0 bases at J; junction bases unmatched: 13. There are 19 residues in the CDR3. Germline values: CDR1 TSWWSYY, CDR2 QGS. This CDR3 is CALGQTIRGIPSLTAQLFF. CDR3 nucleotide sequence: TGTGCTCTTGGGCAAACGATAAGGGGGATACCGTCTTTGACAGCACAACTCTTCTTT.

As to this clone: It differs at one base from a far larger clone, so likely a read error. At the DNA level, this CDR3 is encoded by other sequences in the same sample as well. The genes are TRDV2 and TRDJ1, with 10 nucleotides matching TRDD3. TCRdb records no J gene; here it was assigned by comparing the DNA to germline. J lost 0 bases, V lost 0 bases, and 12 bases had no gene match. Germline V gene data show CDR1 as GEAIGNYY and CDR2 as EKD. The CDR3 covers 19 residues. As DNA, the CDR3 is TGTGCCTGTGACACCGGCCCTGGGGGATATCCTCCGTACACCGATAAACTCATCTTT. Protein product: CACDTGPGGYPPYTDKLIF.

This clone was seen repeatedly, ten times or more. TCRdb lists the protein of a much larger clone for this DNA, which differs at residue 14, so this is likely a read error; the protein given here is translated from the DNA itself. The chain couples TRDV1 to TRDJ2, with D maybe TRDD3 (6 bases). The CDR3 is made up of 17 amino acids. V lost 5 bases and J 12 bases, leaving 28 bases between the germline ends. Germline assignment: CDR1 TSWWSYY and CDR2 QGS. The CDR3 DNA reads TGTGCTCTTGGGCCTGGGCTGGGGCCCAGTAGGGAGGCCAAACTCTTCTTT. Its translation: CALGPGLGPSREAKLFF.

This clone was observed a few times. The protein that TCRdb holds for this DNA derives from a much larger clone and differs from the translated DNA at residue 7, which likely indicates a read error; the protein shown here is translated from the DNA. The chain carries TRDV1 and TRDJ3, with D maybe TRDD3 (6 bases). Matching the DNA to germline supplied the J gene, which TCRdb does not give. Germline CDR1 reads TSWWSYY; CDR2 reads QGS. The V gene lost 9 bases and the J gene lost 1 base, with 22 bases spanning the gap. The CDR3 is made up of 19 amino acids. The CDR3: CALEPSFGGTSWDTRQMFF. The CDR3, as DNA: TGTGCTCTCGAACCTTCATTCGGGGGGACATCCTGGGACACCCGACAGATGTTTTTC.

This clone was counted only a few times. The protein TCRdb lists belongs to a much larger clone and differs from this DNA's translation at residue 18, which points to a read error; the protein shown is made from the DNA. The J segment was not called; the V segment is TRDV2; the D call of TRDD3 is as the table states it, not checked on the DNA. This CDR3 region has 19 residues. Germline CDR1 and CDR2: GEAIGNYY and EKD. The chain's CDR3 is CACDPLQSVGYLNTDKLTF. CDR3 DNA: TGTGCCTGTGATCCTCTTCAATCCGTTGGATACTTAAACACCGATAAACTCACCTTT.

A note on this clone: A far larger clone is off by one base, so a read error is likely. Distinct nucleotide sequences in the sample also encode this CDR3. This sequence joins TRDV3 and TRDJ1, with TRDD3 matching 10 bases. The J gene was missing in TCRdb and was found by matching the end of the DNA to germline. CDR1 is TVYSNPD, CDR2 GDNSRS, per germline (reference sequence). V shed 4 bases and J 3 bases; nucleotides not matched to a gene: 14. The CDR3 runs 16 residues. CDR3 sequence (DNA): TGTGCCTCGGGGCCATATTGGGGGATACAACCCGATAAACTCATCTTT. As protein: CASGPYWGIQPDKLIF.

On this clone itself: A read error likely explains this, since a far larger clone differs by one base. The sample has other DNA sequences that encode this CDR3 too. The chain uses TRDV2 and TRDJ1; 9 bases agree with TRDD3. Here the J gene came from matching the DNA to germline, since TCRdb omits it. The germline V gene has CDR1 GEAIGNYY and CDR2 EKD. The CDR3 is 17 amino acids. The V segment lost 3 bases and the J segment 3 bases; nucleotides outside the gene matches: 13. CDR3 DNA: TGTGCCTGTGACCCGTCACGCACGGGGGGATACCCCGATAAACTCATCTTT. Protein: CACDPSRTGGYPDKLIF.

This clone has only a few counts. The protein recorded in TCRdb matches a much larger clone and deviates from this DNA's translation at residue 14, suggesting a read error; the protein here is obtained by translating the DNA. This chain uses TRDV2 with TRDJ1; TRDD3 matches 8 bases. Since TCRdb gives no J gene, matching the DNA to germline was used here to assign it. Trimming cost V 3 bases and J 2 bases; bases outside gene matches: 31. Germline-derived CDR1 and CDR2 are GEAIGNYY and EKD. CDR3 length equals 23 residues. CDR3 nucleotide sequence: TGTGCCTGTGACTCTGAGGGGGATAAAAGAGAGGTTTTGAGATCTAGTCGTACCGATAAACTCATCTTT. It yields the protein CACDSEGDKREVLRSSRTDKLIF.

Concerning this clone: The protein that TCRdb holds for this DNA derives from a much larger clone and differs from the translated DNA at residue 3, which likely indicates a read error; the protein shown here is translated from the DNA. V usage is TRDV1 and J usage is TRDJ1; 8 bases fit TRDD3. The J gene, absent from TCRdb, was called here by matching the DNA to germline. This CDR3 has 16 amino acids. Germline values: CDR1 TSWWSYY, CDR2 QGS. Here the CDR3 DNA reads TGTGCTCCTGGGGAACAGGCGTTACTGGGGGCCGATAAACTCATCTTT. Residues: CAPGEQALLGADKLIF.

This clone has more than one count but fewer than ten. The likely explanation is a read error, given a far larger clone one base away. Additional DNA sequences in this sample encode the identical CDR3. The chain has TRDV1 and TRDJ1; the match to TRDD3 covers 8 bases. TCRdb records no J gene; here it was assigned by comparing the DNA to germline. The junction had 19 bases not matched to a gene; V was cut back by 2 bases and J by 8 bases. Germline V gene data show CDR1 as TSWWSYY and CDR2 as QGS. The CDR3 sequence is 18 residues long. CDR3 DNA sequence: TGTGCTCTTGGGGAAACTAGGACTGGGGGGTACCTATCGACAAAACTCATCTTT. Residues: CALGETRTGGYLSTKLIF.

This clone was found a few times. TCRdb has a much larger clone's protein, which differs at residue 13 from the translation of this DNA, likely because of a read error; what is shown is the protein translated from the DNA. CDR3 nucleotide sequence: TGTGCTCTTGGGGAACTAGTAGGGATGTACCGACACACCCCAGTACTGGGGGATACTACCGATAAACTCATCTTT. The encoded protein is CALGELVGMYRHTPVLGDTTDKLIF. The chain is built from TRDV1 and TRDJ1; TRDD3 agrees at 12 bases. CDR3 length: 25 residues. After removal of 0 bases from V and 2 bases from J, the junction contained 28 bases not matched to a gene. CDR1 is TSWWSYY, CDR2 QGS, per germline.

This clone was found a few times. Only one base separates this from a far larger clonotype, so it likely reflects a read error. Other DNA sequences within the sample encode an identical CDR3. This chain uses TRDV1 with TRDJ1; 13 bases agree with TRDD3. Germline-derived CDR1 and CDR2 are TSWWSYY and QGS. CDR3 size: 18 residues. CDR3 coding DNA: TGTGCCCTTGGGGAACGCTACAACTGGGGGATACGATCCGATAAACTCATCTTT. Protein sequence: CALGERYNWGIRSDKLIF.

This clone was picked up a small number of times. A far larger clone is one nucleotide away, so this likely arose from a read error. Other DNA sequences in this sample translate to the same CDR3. The CDR3 DNA reads as TGTGCTCTTGGGGAAGGGAGCTTTCCCCTGGCGCCACTGGGGATTACCGATAAACTCATCTTT. Its protein is CALGEGSFPLAPLGITDKLIF. The V and J genes are TRDV1 and TRDJ1; 7 positions match TRDD3. TCRdb records no J gene; here it was assigned by comparing the DNA to germline. The CDR3 totals 21 residues. Germline V gene lookup returns CDR1 TSWWSYY and CDR2 QGS. V was clipped by 2 bases and J by 2 bases; unmatched bases: 23.